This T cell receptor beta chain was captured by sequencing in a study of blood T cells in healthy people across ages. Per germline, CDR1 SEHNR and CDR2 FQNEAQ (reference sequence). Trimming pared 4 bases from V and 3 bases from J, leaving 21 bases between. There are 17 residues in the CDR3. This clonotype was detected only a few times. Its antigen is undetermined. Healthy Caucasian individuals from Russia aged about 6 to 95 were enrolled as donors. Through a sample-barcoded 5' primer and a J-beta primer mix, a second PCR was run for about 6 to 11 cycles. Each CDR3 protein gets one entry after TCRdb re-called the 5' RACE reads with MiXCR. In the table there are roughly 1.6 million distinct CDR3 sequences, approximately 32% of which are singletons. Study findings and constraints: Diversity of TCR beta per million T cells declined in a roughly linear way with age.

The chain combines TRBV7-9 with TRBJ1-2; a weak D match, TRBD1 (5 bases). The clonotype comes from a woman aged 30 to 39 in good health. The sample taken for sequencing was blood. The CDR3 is CASSSNPKGVGDYGYTF. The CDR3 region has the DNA TGTGCCAGCAGCTCGAACCCCAAAGGGGTAGGCGACTATGGCTACACCTTC.